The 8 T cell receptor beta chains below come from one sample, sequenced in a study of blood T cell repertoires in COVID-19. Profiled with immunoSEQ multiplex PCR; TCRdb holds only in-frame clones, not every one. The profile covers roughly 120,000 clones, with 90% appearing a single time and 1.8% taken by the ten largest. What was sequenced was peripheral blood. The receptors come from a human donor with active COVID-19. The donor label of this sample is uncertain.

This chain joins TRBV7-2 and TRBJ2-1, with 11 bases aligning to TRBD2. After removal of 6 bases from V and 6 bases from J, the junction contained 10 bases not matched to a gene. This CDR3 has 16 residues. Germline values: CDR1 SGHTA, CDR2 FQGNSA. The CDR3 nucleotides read TGTGCCAGCAGGCCGGATATTAGCGGGGGGGGCAATGAGCAGTTCTTC. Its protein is CASRPDISGGGNEQFF. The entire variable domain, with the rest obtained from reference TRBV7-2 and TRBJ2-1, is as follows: GAGVSQSPSNKVTEKGKDVELRCDPISGHTALYWYRQSLGQGLEFLIYFQGNSAPDKSGLPSDRFSAERTGGSVSTLTIQRTQQEDSAVYLCASRPDISGGGNEQFFGPGTRLTVL.

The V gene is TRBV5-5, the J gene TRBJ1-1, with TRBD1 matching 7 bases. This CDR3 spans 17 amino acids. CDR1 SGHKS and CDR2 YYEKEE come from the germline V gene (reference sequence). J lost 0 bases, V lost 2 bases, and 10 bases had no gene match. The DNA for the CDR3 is TGTGCCAGCAGCTTAAACCCTGCAGGGGGATTGAACACTGAAGCTTTCTTT. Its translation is CASSLNPAGGLNTEAFF.

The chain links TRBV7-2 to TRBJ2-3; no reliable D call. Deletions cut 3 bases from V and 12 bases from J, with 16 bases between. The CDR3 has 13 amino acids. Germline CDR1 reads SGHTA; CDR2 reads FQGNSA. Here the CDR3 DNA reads TGTGCCAGCAGCTTGGCGCGGAGCCCGCCCCAGTATTTT. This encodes CASSLARSPPQYF.

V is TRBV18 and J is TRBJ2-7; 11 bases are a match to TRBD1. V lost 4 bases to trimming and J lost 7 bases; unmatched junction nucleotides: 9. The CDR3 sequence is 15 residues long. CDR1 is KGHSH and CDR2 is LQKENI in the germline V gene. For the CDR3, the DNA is TGTGCCAGCTCACGATCCGGACAGGGGGCGCGTGAGCAGTACTTC. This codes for CASSRSGQGAREQYF.

CDR3 in DNA: TGTGCCAGCAGTTACTCCCGGGACAGGGTTTTCTTC. It specifies CASSYSRDRVFF. The chain recombines TRBV6-2 or TRBV6-3 with TRBJ2-1, with 9 nucleotides matching TRBD1. Germline-derived CDR1 and CDR2 are MNHEY and SVGEGT. V lost 0 bases and J lost 16; bases outside the gene matches: 4. The CDR3 totals 12 residues.

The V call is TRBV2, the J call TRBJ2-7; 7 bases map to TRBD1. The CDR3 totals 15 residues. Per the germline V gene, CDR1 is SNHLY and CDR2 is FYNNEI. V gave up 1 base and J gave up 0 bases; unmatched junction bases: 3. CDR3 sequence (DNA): TGTGCCAGCAGTGAAGGCAGGGGGTTCTCCTACGAGCAGTACTTC. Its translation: CASSEGRGFSYEQYF.

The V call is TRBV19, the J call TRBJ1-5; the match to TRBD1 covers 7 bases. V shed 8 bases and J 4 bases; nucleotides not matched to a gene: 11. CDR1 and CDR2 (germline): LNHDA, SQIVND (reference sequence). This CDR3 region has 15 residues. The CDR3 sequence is CASRGIAGGNQPQHF. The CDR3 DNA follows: TGTGCCAGTCGGGGCATCGCAGGGGGGAATCAGCCCCAGCATTTT.

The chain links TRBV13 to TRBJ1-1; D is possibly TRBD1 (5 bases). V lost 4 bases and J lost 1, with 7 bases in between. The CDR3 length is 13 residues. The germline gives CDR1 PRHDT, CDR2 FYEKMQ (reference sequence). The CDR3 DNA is TGTGCCAGCAGCTCGGACACGAACACTGAAGCTTTCTTT. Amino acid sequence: CASSSDTNTEAFF.